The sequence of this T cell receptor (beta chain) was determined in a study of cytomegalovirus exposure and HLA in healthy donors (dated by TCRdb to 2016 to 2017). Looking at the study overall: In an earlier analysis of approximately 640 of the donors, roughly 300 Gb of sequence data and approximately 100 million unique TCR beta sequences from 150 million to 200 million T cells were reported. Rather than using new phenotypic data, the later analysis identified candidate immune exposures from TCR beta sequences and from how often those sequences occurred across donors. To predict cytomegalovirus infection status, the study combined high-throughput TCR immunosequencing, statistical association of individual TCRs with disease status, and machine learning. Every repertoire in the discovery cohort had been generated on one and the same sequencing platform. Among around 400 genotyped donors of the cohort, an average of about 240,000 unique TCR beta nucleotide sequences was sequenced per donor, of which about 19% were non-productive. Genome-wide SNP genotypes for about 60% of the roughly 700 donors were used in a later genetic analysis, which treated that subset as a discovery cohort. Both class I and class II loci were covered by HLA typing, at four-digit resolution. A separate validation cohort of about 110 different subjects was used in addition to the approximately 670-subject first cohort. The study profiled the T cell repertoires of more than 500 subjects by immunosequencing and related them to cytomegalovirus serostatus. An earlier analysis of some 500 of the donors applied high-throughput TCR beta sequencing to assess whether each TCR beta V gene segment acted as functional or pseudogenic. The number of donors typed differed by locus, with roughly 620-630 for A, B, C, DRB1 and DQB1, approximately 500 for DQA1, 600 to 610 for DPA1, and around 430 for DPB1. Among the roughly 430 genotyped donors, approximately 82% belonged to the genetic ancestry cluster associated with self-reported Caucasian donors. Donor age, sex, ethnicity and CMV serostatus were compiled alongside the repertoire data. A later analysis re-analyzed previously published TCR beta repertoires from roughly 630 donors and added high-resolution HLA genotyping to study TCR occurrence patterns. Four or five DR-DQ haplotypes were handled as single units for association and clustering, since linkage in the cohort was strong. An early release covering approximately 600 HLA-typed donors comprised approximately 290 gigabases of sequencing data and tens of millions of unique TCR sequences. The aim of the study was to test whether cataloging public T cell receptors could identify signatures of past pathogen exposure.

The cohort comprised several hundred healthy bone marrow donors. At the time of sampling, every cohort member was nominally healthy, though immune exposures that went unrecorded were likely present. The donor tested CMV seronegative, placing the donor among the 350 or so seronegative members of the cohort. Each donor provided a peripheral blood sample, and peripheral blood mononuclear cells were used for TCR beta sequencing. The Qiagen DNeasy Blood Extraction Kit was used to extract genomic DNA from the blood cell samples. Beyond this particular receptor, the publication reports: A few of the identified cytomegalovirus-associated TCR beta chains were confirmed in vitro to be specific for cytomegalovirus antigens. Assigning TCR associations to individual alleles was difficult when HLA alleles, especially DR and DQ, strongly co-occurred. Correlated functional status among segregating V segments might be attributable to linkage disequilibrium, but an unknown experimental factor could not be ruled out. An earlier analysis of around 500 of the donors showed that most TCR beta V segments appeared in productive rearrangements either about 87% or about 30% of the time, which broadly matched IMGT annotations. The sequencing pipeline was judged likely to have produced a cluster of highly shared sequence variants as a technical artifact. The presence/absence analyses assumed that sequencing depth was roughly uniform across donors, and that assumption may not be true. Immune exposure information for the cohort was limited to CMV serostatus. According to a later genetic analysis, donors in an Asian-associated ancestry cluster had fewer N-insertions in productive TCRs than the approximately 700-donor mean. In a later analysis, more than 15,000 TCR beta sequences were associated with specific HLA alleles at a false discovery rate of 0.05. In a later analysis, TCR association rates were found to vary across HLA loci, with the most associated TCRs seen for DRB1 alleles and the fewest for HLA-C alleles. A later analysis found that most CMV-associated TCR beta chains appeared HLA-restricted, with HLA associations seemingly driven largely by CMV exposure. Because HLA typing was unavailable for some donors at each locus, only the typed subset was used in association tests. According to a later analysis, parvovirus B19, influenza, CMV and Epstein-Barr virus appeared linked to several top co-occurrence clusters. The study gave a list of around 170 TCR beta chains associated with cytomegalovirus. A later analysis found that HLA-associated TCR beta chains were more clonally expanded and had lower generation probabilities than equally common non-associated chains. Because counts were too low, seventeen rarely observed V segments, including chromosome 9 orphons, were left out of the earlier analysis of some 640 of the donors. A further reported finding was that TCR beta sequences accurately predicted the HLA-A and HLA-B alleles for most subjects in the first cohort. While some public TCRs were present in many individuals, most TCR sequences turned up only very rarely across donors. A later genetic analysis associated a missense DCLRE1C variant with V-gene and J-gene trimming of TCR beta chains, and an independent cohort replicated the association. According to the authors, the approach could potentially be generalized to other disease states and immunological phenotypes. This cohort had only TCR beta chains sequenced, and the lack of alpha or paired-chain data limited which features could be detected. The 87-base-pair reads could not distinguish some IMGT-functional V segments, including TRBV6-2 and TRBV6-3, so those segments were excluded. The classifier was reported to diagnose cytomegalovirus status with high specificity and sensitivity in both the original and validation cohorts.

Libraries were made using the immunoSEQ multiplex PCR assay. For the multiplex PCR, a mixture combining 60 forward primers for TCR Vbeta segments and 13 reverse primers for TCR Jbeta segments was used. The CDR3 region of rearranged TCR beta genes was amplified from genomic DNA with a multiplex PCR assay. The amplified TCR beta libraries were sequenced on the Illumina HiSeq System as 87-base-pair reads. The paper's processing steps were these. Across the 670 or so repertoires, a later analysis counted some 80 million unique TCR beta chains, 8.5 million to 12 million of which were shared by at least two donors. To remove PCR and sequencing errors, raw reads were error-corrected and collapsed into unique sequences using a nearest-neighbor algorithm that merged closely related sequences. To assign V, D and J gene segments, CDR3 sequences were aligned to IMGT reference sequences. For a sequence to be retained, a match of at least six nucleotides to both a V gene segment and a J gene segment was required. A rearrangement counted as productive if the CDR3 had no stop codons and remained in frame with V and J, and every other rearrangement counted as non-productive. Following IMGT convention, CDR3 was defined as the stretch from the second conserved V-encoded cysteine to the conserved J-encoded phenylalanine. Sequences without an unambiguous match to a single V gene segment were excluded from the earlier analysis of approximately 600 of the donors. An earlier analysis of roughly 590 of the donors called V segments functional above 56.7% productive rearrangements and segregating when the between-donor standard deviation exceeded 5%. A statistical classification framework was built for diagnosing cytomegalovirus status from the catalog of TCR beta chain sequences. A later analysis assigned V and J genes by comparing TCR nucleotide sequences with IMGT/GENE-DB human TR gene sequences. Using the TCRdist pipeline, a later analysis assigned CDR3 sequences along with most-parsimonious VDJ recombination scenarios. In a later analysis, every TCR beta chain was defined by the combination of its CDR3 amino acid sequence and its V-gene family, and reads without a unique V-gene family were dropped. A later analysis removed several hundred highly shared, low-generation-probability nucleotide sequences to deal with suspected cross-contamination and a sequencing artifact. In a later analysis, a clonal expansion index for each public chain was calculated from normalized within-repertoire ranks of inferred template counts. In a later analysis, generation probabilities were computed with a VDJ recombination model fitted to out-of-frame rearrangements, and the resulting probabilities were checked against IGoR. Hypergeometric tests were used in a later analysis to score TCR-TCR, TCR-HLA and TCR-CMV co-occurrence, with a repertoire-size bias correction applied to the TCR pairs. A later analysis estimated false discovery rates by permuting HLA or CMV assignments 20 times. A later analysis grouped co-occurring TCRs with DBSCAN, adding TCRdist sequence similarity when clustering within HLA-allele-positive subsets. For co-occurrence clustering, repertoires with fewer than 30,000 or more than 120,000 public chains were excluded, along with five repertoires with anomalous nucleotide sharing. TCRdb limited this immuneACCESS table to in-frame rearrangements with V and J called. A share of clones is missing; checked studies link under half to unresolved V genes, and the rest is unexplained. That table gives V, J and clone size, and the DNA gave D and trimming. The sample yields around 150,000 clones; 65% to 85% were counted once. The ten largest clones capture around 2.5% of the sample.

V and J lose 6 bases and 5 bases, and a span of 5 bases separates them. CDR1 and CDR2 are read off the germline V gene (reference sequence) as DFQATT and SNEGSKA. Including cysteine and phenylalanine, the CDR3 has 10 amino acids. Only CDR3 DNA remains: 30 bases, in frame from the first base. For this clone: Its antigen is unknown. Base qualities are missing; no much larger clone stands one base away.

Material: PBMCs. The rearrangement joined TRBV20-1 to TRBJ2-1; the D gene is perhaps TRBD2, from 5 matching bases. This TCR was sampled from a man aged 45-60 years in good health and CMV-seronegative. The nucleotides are TGCAGTGCGGAGGACAATGAGCAGTTCTTC. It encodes CSAEDNEQFF.